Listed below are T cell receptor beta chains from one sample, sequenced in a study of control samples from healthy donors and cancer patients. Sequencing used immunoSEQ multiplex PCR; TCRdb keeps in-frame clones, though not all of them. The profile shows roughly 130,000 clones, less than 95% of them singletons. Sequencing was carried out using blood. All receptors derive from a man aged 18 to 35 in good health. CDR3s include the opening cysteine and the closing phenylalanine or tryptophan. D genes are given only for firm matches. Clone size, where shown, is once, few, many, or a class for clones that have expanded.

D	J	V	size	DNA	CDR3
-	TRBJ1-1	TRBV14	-	TGTGCCAGTAGCCGCCTCGGCGAGCACACTGAAGCTTTCTTT	CASSRLGEHTEAFF
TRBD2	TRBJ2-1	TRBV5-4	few	TGTGCCAGCAGAAGAGGGTCTAGCGGGAGAGACAATGAGCAGTTCTTC	CASRRGSSGRDNEQFF
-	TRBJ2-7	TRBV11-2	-	TGTGCCAGCAGGTCTGGGTACGAGCAGTACTTC	CASRSGYEQYF
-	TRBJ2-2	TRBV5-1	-	TGCGCCAGCACCTTGCCAGGTTCGGGTTCCCACACTGGGGAGCTGTTTTTT	CASTLPGSGSHTGELFF
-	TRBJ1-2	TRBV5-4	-	TGTGCCAGCAGCGTGGACAGTTATGGCTACACCTTC	CASSVDSYGYTF
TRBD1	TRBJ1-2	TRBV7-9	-	TGTGCCAGCAGCACCCTGACAGGGGTTCGGTATGGCTACACCTTC	CASSTLTGVRYGYTF
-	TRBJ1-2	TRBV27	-	TGTGCCAGCAGCTATGTAGGGAGGTCTAACTATGGCTACACCTTC	CASSYVGRSNYGYTF
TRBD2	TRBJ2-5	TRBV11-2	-	TGTGCCTCGGGCGGGGGGATGCAAGAGACCCAGTACTTC	CASGGGMQETQYF
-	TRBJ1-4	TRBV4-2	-	TGTGCCAGCAGCCAAGACGCGACGGTAACTAATGAAAAACTGTTTTTT	CASSQDATVTNEKLFF
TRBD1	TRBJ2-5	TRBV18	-	TGTGCCAGCTCACGACAGGGGGCGAAAGAGACCCAGTACTTC	CASSRQGAKETQYF
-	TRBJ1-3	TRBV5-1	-	TGCGCCAGCAGCTTGGCGGGCCTCTCTGGAAACACCATATATTTT	CASSLAGLSGNTIYF
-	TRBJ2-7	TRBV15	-	TGTGCCACCAGCACCCCCCGGGATATACCCTACGAGCAGTACTTC	CATSTPRDIPYEQYF
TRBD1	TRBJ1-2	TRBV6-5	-	TGTGCCAGCAGTTCCGCGAGGACAGGGTATATTGGCTACACCTTC	CASSSARTGYIGYTF
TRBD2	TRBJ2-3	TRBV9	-	TGTGCCAGCAGCGTAGTTTTAGCGGGGGGGAGCACAGATACGCAGTATTTT	CASSVVLAGGSTDTQYF
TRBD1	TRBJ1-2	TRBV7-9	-	TGTGCCAGCTCAACACCGGGACAGGGACTTTATGGCTACACCTTC	CASSTPGQGLYGYTF
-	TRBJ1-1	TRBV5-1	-	TGCGCCAGCAGCCGACAGGACGGGGGCACTGAAGCTTTCTTT	CASSRQDGGTEAFF
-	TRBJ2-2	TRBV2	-	TGTGCCAGCAGTGAACAGGGGACCGGGGAGCTGTTTTTT	CASSEQGTGELFF
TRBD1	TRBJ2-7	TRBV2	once	TGTGCCAGCACCCCAGGGGGAGCCTACGAGCAGTACTTC	CASTPGGAYEQYF
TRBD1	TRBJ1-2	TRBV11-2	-	TGTGCCAGCAGCCCAGGGGGCTCGGGTGGCTACACCTTC	CASSPGGSGGYTF
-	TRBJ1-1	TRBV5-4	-	TGTGCCAGCAGCTTGGAGACAGGGAACACTGAAGCTTTCTTT	CASSLETGNTEAFF
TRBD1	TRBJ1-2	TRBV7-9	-	TGTGCCAGCAGCCCCCCCTCAACAGGGGGCATCTATGGCTACACCTTC	CASSPPSTGGIYGYTF
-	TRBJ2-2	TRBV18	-	TGTGCCAGCTCACTCGACCCGCAGGCCGGGGAGCTGTTTTTT	CASSLDPQAGELFF
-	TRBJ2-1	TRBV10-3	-	TGTGCCATCAGATCGACAGGAGACAATGAGCAGTTCTTC	CAIRSTGDNEQFF
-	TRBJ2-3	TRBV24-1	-	TGTGCCACCAGTGACCCAGCAGGGGGGGGAACAGATACGCAGTATTTT	CATSDPAGGGTDTQYF
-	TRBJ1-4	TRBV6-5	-	TGTGCCAGCAGTTACTCAGCCGGGACACCCATCGAAAAACTGTTTTTT	CASSYSAGTPIEKLFF
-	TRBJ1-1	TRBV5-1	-	TGCGCCAGCAGTGTTACGGTGAACACTGAAGCTTTCTTT	CASSVTVNTEAFF
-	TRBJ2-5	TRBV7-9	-	TGTGCCAGCAGCAGACGACAGGACGCGCCGACCTTCCAAGAGACCCAGTACTTC	CASSRRQDAPTFQETQYF
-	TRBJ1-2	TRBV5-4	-	TGTGCCAGCAGTCCAACAGGAACCCGCACTACCATCTATGGCTACACCTTC	CASSPTGTRTTIYGYTF
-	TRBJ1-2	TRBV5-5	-	TGTGCCAGCAGCTTGCGGGGTATCCATGGCTACACCTTC	CASSLRGIHGYTF
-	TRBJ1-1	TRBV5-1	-	TGCGCCAGCAGCCTGGGAAACTGGGGCACTGAAGCTTTCTTT	CASSLGNWGTEAFF
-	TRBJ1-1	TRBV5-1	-	TGCGCCAGCAGCCTAAACACTGGGAACACTGAAGCTTTCTTT	CASSLNTGNTEAFF
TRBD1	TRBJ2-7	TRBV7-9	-	TGTGCCAGCAGCAGGGGACAGGGAAGGGAGCAGTACTTC	CASSRGQGREQYF
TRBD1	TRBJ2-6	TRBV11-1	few	TGTGCCAGCAGCGGAAGCAGGGGGCTAGGGGCCAACGTCCTGACTTTC	CASSGSRGLGANVLTF
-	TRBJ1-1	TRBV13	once	TGTGCCAGCAGCTTAGGCTGGACGGTGAACACTGAAGCTTTCTTT	CASSLGWTVNTEAFF
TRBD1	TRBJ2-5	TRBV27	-	TGTGCCAGCAGTCCGGGGACAGGGCGGACCCAGTACTTC	CASSPGTGRTQYF
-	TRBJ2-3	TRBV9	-	TGTGCCAGCAGCGTAGGTAGCGGTAGAGGCACAGATACGCAGTATTTT	CASSVGSGRGTDTQYF
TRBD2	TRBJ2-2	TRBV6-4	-	TGTGCCAGCTCCGGGGGGACGAACACCGGGGAGCTGTTTTTT	CASSGGTNTGELFF